This T cell receptor beta chain was sequenced in a study of T cell responses to AZD1222 COVID-19 vaccine. Background on the study: Second-dose schedules of about 4 or about 12 weeks were combined. General observations from the study: White British people made up most donors, females outnumbered males, and clonal diversity was possibly underestimated. Scientists sampled the repertoires only once the peak T cell response had passed. The study identified only a handful of AZD1222 recipients as seropositive at baseline.

Clones were read by immunoSEQ multiplex PCR, and TCRdb kept only the in-frame ones, dropping some. The table lists about 130,000 clones, around 87% of them singletons, with 1.4% to 1.5% in the top ten. With respect to this clone: Antigen: not known.

The CDR3 runs to 15 residues. V lost 4 bases, J lost 4 bases, and 18 bases lay in between. In germline, CDR1 is SGHRS, CDR2 YFSETQ. The sequence was obtained from an adult in good health. The chain is built from TRBV5-1 and TRBJ2-7; D could derive from TRBD1 or TRBD2 (5 bases each). The sequencing here drew on peripheral blood, taken on day 0 of AZD1222 vaccination. The CDR3: CASSMGDPALYEQYF. The CDR3 DNA follows: TGCGCCAGCAGCATGGGGGACCCTGCCCTTTACGAGCAGTACTTC.